The clone carrying this T cell receptor (beta chain) was counted many times. This specimen comes from a study of identical twins. The CDR3 contains 11 residues. Looked up from germline, CDR1 is DFQATT and CDR2 is SNEGSKA (reference sequence). V was clipped by 5 bases and J by 6 bases, with 9 bases between them. TCRdb processed the 5' RACE reads anew with MiXCR; each CDR3 protein has one entry. The repertoire consists of 550,000 to 700,000 distinct CDR3 sequences, with approximately 21% occurring once and the leading ten covering 4% to 4.5%. The same sample was also used in a study of T cells expressing NK-cell markers. This second study says: Obtained from sorted CD3+CD56+NKG2C+, CD3+CD56+NKG2C- and CD3+CD56-NKG2C+ T cells were the TCR beta repertoires.

The clonotype was recovered from a woman aged 18-29 years in good health. The rearrangement links TRBV20-1 to TRBJ2-3; D gene uncertain. Sequenced input: PBMCs. CDR3 in amino acids: CSAPVVDTQYF. CDR3 nucleotide sequence: TGCAGTGCTCCAGTGGTTGATACGCAGTATTTT.